This T cell receptor beta chain was retrieved from a study of blood T cell repertoires in COVID-19. Study in general: The study drew acute and convalescent COVID-19 samples from the United States, Italy and Spain. Sample material is recorded as cDNA or gDNA derived from T cells, B-cell-depleted T cells, or PBMCs.

Germline CDR1 and CDR2: LNHDA and SQIVND (reference sequence). This CDR3 spans 17 amino acids. V was cut by 2 bases and J by 2 bases, with 19 bases left in between. This clone appeared a single time. Authors' processing steps: Reference gene primer amplification in the assay estimated nucleated cell counts. Produced via immunoSEQ multiplex PCR; TCRdb's table is partial and in-frame only. The D gene and trimming were derived from the DNA, and the V and J assignments and clone size from that table. The sample comprises some 80,000 clones, around nine tenths of which are singletons, and around 20% rests with the top ten.

The source material was peripheral blood. The chain combines TRBV19 with TRBJ2-7; no clear D. The sequence was obtained from a human donor in a cohort sampled during active COVID-19. CDR3 bases: TGTGCCAGTAGTATAAATCCCGCACCGACACAAACCTACGAGCAGTACTTC. Translation gives CASSINPAPTQTYEQYF. Filled out from reference TRBV19 and TRBJ2-7, the complete variable domain reads DGGITQSPKYLFRKEGQNVTLSCEQNLNHDAMYWYRQDPGQGLRLIYYSQIVNDFQKGDIAEGYSVSREKKESFPLTVTSAQKNPTAFYLCASSINPAPTQTYEQYFGPGTRLTVT.